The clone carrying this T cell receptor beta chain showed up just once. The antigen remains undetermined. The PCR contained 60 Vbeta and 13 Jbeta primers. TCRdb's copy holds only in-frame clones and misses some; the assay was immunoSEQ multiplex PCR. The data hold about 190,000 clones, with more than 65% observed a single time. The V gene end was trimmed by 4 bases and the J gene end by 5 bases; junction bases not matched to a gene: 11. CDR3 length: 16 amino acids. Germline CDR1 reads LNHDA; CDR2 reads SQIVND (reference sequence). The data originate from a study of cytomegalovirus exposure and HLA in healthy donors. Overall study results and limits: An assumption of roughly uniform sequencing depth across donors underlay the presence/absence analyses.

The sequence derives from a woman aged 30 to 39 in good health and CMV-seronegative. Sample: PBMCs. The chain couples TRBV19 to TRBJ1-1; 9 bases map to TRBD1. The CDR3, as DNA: TGTGCCAGTAGTACAATTGGGGGACAGGGATTGACTGAAGCTTTCTTT. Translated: CASSTIGGQGLTEAFF.